Below are 15 T cell receptor beta chains sequenced from a single sample in a study of cytomegalovirus exposure and HLA in healthy donors (dated by TCRdb to the late 2010s). Libraries were constructed by the immunoSEQ multiplex PCR assay. For the multiplex PCR, a mixture combining 60 forward primers for TCR Vbeta segments and 13 reverse primers for TCR Jbeta segments was used. TCRdb took over this immuneACCESS table, retaining in-frame rearrangements with V and J assigned. Such tables are incomplete; in checked studies, under half of the missing clones stem from an unresolved V gene, and the remainder is unexplained. The sample records 96,000 or so clones, 65% to 75% of which are singletons. The ten largest clones take up approximately 14% of the sample. The sequencing sample was made of PBMCs. These receptor sequences come from an older woman in good health and CMV-seropositive.

This chain connects TRBV2 to TRBJ1-2; tentative D call: TRBD1 (5 bases). Germline loops: CDR1 SNHLY, CDR2 FYNNEI. There are 15 residues in the CDR3. Between the trimmed V and J ends, which lost 6 bases and 0 bases, there was a span of 14 bases. CDR3 nucleotide sequence: TGTGCCAGCAGCCAAGACAGATCTTCTAACTATGGCTACACCTTC. Encoded protein: CASSQDRSSNYGYTF. Together with reference TRBV2 and TRBJ1-2, the CDR3 gives the full variable domain: EPEVTQTPSHQVTQMGQEVILRCVPISNHLYFYWYRQILGQKVEFLVSFYNNEISEKSEIFDDQFSVERPDGSNFTLKIRSTKLEDSAMYFCASSQDRSSNYGYTFGSGTRLTVV.

The chain uses TRBV28 and TRBJ2-1; 11 bases line up with TRBD1. The CDR3 has 18 amino acids. The germline V gene has CDR1 MDHEN and CDR2 SYDVKM. Unmatched junction bases numbered 10, after V lost 6 bases and J lost 0 bases. CDR3 nucleotides: TGTGCCAGCAGGCCCGGGACAGGGGGAGCGAGCTCCTACAATGAGCAGTTCTTC. Translating it yields CASRPGTGGASSYNEQFF.

This chain joins TRBV28 and TRBJ1-2, with D unclear. Germline CDR1 reads MDHEN; CDR2 reads SYDVKM. The CDR3 consists of 13 residues. V shed 6 bases and J shed 0 bases, with 8 bases lying between them. In DNA, the CDR3 is TGTGCCAGCAGGACATCGACTAACTATGGCTACACCTTC. Translating gives CASRTSTNYGYTF.

The chain links TRBV5-1 to TRBJ2-7; 12 positions match TRBD2. In germline, CDR1 is SGHRS, CDR2 YFSETQ. V lost 4 bases and J lost 3; bases outside the gene matches: 11. The CDR3 runs to 17 residues. CDR3 loop: CASSQTGLAGTLYEQYF. The CDR3 DNA reads as TGCGCCAGCAGCCAAACAGGACTAGCGGGAACTCTCTACGAGCAGTACTTC. The full variable domain, its missing parts supplied by reference TRBV5-1 and TRBJ2-7, is KAGVTQTPRYLIKTRGQQVTLSCSPISGHRSVSWYQQTPGQGLQFLFEYFSETQRNKGNFPGRFSGRQFSNSRSEMNVSTLELGDSALYLCASSQTGLAGTLYEQYFGPGTRLTVT.

This CDR3 is CASSQTTSGYNEQFF. The CDR3 DNA follows: TGTGCCAGCAGCCAAACGACTAGCGGGTACAATGAGCAGTTCTTC. The rearrangement links TRBV4-2 to TRBJ2-1, with TRBD2 matching over 10 bases. V gave up 2 bases and J gave up 4 bases; unmatched junction bases: 2. CDR1 and CDR2 from the germline V gene are LGHNA and YNFKEQ. The CDR3 loop spans 15 amino acids.

This chain connects TRBV15 to TRBJ1-3; 7 positions match TRBD1. J lost 0 bases, V lost 9 bases, and 5 bases had no gene match. The CDR3 is 14 amino acids. From germline, CDR1 is LNHNV and CDR2 YYDKDF (reference sequence). This chain's CDR3 is CATERTGSGNTIYF. As DNA, the CDR3 is TGTGCCACAGAAAGGACAGGCTCTGGAAACACCATATATTTT.

The rearrangement links TRBV7-9 to TRBJ2-1; 8 bases match TRBD2. With 2 bases clipped from V and 4 bases from J, the junction kept 4 bases outside the gene matches. This CDR3 comprises 15 residues. Germline CDR1 reads SEHNR; CDR2 reads FQNEAQ (reference sequence). CDR3 sequence (DNA): TGTGCCAGCAGCTTAACTAGCGGAGCTTACAATGAGCAGTTCTTC. This gives the protein CASSLTSGAYNEQFF.

V usage is TRBV5-1 and J usage is TRBJ2-7; 9 bases fit TRBD2. The germline V gene encodes CDR1 SGHRS and CDR2 YFSETQ. The V segment lost 4 bases and the J segment 6 bases; nucleotides outside the gene matches: 11. The CDR3 has 15 amino acids. For the CDR3, the DNA is TGCGCCAGCAGCCCACCGGGACTAGCAATCGGCGAGCAGTACTTC. This encodes CASSPPGLAIGEQYF.

This rearrangement joins TRBV2 to TRBJ2-2; 9 bases align to TRBD2. V lost 8 bases, J lost 1 base, and 5 bases stayed unmatched. Germline V gene sequence: CDR1 SNHLY, CDR2 FYNNEI. The CDR3 is 15 residues long. This CDR3 reads CASGGGGGNTGELFF. As DNA, the CDR3 is TGTGCCAGCGGAGGCGGGGGGGGGAACACCGGGGAGCTGTTTTTT.

The chain has TRBV13 and TRBJ2-1, with 10 bases that match TRBD2. Germline V lookup: CDR1 PRHDT, CDR2 FYEKMQ (reference sequence). The V gene end was trimmed by 4 bases and the J gene end by 8 bases; junction bases not matched to a gene: 8. The CDR3 spans 15 residues. The CDR3 DNA reads TGTGCCAGCAGCTCCAGCGGGAGGGGGGGCGATGAGCAGTTCTTC. This gives the protein CASSSSGRGGDEQFF.

The chain is built from TRBV4-2 and TRBJ2-7; no clear D. Deletions cut 0 bases from V and 7 bases from J, with 10 bases between. Germline V gene sequence: CDR1 LGHNA, CDR2 YNFKEQ. The CDR3 spans 13 residues. The CDR3 DNA reads TGTGCCAGCAGCCAAGAGGGCCCGCGTGAGCAGTACTTC. It encodes CASSQEGPREQYF.

This chain joins TRBV6-1 and TRBJ2-7, with 10 bases that match TRBD1. CDR1 and CDR2 (germline): MNHNS, SASEGT. J lost 5 bases, V lost 1 base, and 8 bases had no gene match. CDR3 size: 16 residues. Here the CDR3 reads CASSEGLGTGAHEQYF. The DNA of the CDR3 is TGTGCCAGCAGTGAAGGTCTGGGGACAGGGGCCCACGAGCAGTACTTC.

The chain recombines TRBV2 with TRBJ2-7; 7 nucleotides agree with TRBD1. J gave up 2 bases and V 6 bases, and 4 bases lay outside the gene matches. The CDR3 loop spans 13 amino acids. Germline CDR1 reads SNHLY; CDR2 reads FYNNEI. The CDR3 region has the DNA TGTGCCAGCAGCCGGACAGGAACCTACGAGCAGTACTTC. Protein sequence: CASSRTGTYEQYF.

This clone showed up just a few times. V usage is TRBV6-1 and J usage is TRBJ1-2, with TRBD1 identical over 8 bases. The trim removed 11 bases at V and 4 bases at J, leaving 15 bases unmatched. Germline assignment: CDR1 MNHNS and CDR2 SASEGT. There are 15 residues in the CDR3. CDR3 DNA sequence: TGTGCCGGACAGGGTGGTTCCAGGGTTGGCTATGGCTACACCTTC. This codes for CAGQGGSRVGYGYTF.

The chain is built from TRBV5-1 and TRBJ1-2; the D is unclear. The germline gives CDR1 SGHRS, CDR2 YFSETQ. The CDR3 runs to 13 residues. V lost 0 bases and J 4 bases, leaving 7 bases between the germline ends. The CDR3 bases are TGCGCCAGCAGCTTGGACGGAGCCTATGGCTACACCTTC. This gives the protein CASSLDGAYGYTF. The whole variable domain, remainder taken from reference TRBV5-1 and TRBJ1-2, is KAGVTQTPRYLIKTRGQQVTLSCSPISGHRSVSWYQQTPGQGLQFLFEYFSETQRNKGNFPGRFSGRQFSNSRSEMNVSTLELGDSALYLCASSLDGAYGYTFGSGTRLTVV.